Each of the 10 T cell receptor beta chains below was sequenced from the same sample in a study of CD8 T cells in ankylosing spondylitis. Findings and limits, study-wide: For ankylosing spondylitis blood, a TCR beta motif of seven to nine highly homologous variants appeared characteristic.

TCRdb independently ran MiXCR on the 5' RACE reads; one entry per CDR3 protein. The sample lists fewer than 750,000 distinct CDR3 sequences; 15% to 20% were seen once. Which antigens these TCRs recognize remains unknown. The material sequenced was blood, either unsorted or a sorted T cell fraction (not recorded which). The receptors stem from a male donor with ankylosing spondylitis.

This chain links TRBV6-2 or TRBV6-3 with TRBJ2-1; 10 bases are a match to TRBD2. CDR1 and CDR2 (germline): MNHEY, SVGEGT. After removal of 11 bases from V and 13 bases from J, the junction contained 14 bases not matched to a gene. The CDR3 covers 13 residues. CDR3 loop: CASPLGTSECQFF. CDR3 coding DNA: TGTGCCTCTCCGTTGGGGACTAGCGAGTGTCAGTTCTTC.

This clonotype has more than one count but fewer than ten. The CDR3 bases are TGCGCCAGCAGATCAGCGGGGGAAGGTGAGCAGTTCTTC. Translation gives CASRSAGEGEQFF. This sequence joins TRBV5-1 and TRBJ2-1; 8 bases match TRBD2. The CDR3 is 13 amino acids. Germline assignment: CDR1 SGHRS and CDR2 YFSETQ. V trimming: 5 bases; J trimming: 9 bases; junction bases outside the gene matches: 7.

This clonotype has just a few counts. V is TRBV28 and J is TRBJ1-2, with TRBD1 matching 8 bases. J was trimmed by 8 bases and V by 6 bases; bases with no gene match: 11. This CDR3 is 14 amino acids long. The V gene's germline CDR1 is MDHEN and CDR2 SYDVKM. DNA of the CDR3: TGTGCCAGCAGCCGACGCCAGGGGGCGCGGGGCTACACCTTC. Amino acid sequence: CASSRRQGARGYTF.

This clonotype was found a few times. The junction departs from the called germline gene at one end, perhaps through a read error. This rearrangement joins TRBV6-2 or TRBV6-3 to TRBJ2-1; 12 bases map to TRBD2. Per the germline V gene, CDR1 is MNHEY and CDR2 is SVGEGT. The CDR3 spans 24 residues. In nucleotides, the CDR3 is TGTGCCAGCAGCTACTTTGGGGGGTTTGCGCTAGCGGGAGGGCCTAAGTTCCCCTACAATGAGCAGTTCTTC. It translates to CASSYFGGFALAGGPKFPYNEQFF.

This clonotype has only a few counts. The rearrangement joins TRBV7-3 to TRBJ2-7, with D uncertain. The CDR3 is made up of 13 amino acids. Trimming took off 2 bases at V and 1 base at J, with 6 bases between the two ends. Per the germline V gene, CDR1 is SGHTA and CDR2 is FQGTGA. The CDR3 here is CASSLYQSYEQYF. CDR3 DNA sequence: TGTGCCAGCAGCTTATACCAGTCCTACGAGCAGTACTTC.

The gene calls are TRBV20-1 and TRBJ2-1; 13 positions match TRBD2. Trimming removed 1 base from V and 1 base from J; junction bases left unmatched: 10. There are 19 residues in the CDR3. Germline CDR1 reads DFQATT; CDR2 reads SNEGSKA (reference sequence). CDR3 loop: CSARGVTSGRAESYNEQFF. The CDR3 DNA sequence: TGCAGTGCTAGAGGAGTAACTAGCGGGAGGGCCGAGTCCTACAATGAGCAGTTCTTC.

This chain links TRBV5-1 with TRBJ2-7; 9 bases agree with TRBD1. Germline V gives CDR1 SGHRS, CDR2 YFSETQ. The CDR3 sequence is 15 residues long. V dropped 1 base and J dropped 6; count of bases not matched to a gene: 8. This chain's CDR3 is CASSLSPQGAPEQYF. CDR3 nucleotides: TGCGCCAGCAGCTTGTCCCCACAGGGGGCGCCCGAGCAGTACTTC.

The chain links TRBV27 to TRBJ2-5; TRBD2 matches at 7 bases. From germline, CDR1 is MNHEY and CDR2 SMNVEV (reference sequence). The CDR3 has 12 amino acids. With 3 bases clipped from V and 7 bases from J, the junction kept 2 bases outside the gene matches. The CDR3 bases are TGTGCCAGCAGTTTCAGGGAGGGGACCCAGTACTTC. It specifies CASSFREGTQYF.

This clonotype showed up just a few times. The J gene is TRBJ2-7, the V gene TRBV9; 7 bases fit TRBD2. Germline CDR1 SGDLS, CDR2 YYNGEE. This CDR3 region has 18 residues. V lost 4 bases and J lost 2; bases outside the gene matches: 18. The DNA of the CDR3 is TGTGCCAGCAGCAATTCCCAGGTATCCCCCACTAGCGCCTACGAGCAGTACTTC. This codes for CASSNSQVSPTSAYEQYF.

The CDR3 here is CASSFGGRAGETQYF. The CDR3 DNA is TGTGCCAGCAGTTTTGGCGGGAGGGCCGGTGAGACCCAGTACTTC. V is TRBV12-3 or TRBV12-4 and J is TRBJ2-5, with 9 positions matching TRBD2. V lost 3 bases, J lost 5 bases, and 7 bases stayed unmatched. The CDR3 is 15 amino acids.